Included here is one T cell receptor beta chain sequence, with context. The antigen is not known. The data derive from a study of cytomegalovirus exposure and HLA in healthy donors. Though probably carrying unrecorded immune exposures, donors were nominally healthy at sampling. Study results and limitations: Later analysis demonstrated an association between a missense DCLRE1C variant and TCR beta V- and J-gene trimming. Most sequenced TCRs were rare (though some public TCRs occurred in many donors). Most of the TCR beta V segments (in an earlier analysis) were productive either about 87% or about 30% of the time.

PCR amplification relied on 60 Vbeta primers (plus 13 Jbeta primers). The assay was immunoSEQ multiplex PCR, and TCRdb's table has in-frame clones only and misses some. The data contain 70,000 to 95,000 clones, around 78% of them singletons. This CDR3 spans 14 amino acids. Germline V gene sequence: CDR1 MNHEY, CDR2 SMNVEV (reference sequence). The sequenced sample consisted of PBMCs. The receptor comes from a man aged 35 to 55 in good health and CMV-seronegative. The rearrangement links TRBV27 to TRBJ2-5; D remains ambiguous. The J call is in doubt because the DNA end fits TRBJ2-7 better. The CDR3 DNA follows: TGTGCCAGCAGTTTATTCAAGATGTCCTACGAGCAGTACTTC. This codes for CASSLFKMSYEQYF.